What follows describes a single T cell receptor (beta chain). Its matching antigen is unknown. Libraries were prepared by immunoSEQ multiplex PCR; TCRdb keeps only in-frame clonotypes and omits some of them. The sample carries 45,000 to 55,000 clones, more than 70% recorded once. This sample is part of a study of a mutant IDH1 vaccine in newly diagnosed glioma. Overall study context: The start of vaccination came 4-6 weeks after radiotherapy alone, or with temozolomide cycles. Patients under treatment included about 62% males and 37.5% females and had a mean age of approximately 44 years.

Time point of the sample: week 5, during vaccination. Alongside topical imiquimod, each dose of vaccine comprised 300 ug of mutant IDH1 20-mer peptide. The CDR3 loop spans 15 amino acids. Trimming took 4 bases from V and 5 from J, leaving 16 bases between them. Germline CDR1 reads WNHNN; CDR2 reads SYGVQD (reference sequence). Study-wide results and caveats: Patients mounted vaccine-induced immune responses in roughly 93% of cases.

Sequencing used PBMCs, obtained from a glioma patient whose treatment included an IDH1 peptide vaccine. This sequence was found in a woman in her thirties or forties with glioma. The chain couples TRBV10-1 to TRBJ2-3, with D perhaps TRBD1 or TRBD2 (5 bases each). CDR3 amino acids: CASSAPGAGEDTQYF. For the CDR3, the DNA is TGCGCCAGCAGTGCCCCCGGGGCCGGGGAAGATACGCAGTATTTT.